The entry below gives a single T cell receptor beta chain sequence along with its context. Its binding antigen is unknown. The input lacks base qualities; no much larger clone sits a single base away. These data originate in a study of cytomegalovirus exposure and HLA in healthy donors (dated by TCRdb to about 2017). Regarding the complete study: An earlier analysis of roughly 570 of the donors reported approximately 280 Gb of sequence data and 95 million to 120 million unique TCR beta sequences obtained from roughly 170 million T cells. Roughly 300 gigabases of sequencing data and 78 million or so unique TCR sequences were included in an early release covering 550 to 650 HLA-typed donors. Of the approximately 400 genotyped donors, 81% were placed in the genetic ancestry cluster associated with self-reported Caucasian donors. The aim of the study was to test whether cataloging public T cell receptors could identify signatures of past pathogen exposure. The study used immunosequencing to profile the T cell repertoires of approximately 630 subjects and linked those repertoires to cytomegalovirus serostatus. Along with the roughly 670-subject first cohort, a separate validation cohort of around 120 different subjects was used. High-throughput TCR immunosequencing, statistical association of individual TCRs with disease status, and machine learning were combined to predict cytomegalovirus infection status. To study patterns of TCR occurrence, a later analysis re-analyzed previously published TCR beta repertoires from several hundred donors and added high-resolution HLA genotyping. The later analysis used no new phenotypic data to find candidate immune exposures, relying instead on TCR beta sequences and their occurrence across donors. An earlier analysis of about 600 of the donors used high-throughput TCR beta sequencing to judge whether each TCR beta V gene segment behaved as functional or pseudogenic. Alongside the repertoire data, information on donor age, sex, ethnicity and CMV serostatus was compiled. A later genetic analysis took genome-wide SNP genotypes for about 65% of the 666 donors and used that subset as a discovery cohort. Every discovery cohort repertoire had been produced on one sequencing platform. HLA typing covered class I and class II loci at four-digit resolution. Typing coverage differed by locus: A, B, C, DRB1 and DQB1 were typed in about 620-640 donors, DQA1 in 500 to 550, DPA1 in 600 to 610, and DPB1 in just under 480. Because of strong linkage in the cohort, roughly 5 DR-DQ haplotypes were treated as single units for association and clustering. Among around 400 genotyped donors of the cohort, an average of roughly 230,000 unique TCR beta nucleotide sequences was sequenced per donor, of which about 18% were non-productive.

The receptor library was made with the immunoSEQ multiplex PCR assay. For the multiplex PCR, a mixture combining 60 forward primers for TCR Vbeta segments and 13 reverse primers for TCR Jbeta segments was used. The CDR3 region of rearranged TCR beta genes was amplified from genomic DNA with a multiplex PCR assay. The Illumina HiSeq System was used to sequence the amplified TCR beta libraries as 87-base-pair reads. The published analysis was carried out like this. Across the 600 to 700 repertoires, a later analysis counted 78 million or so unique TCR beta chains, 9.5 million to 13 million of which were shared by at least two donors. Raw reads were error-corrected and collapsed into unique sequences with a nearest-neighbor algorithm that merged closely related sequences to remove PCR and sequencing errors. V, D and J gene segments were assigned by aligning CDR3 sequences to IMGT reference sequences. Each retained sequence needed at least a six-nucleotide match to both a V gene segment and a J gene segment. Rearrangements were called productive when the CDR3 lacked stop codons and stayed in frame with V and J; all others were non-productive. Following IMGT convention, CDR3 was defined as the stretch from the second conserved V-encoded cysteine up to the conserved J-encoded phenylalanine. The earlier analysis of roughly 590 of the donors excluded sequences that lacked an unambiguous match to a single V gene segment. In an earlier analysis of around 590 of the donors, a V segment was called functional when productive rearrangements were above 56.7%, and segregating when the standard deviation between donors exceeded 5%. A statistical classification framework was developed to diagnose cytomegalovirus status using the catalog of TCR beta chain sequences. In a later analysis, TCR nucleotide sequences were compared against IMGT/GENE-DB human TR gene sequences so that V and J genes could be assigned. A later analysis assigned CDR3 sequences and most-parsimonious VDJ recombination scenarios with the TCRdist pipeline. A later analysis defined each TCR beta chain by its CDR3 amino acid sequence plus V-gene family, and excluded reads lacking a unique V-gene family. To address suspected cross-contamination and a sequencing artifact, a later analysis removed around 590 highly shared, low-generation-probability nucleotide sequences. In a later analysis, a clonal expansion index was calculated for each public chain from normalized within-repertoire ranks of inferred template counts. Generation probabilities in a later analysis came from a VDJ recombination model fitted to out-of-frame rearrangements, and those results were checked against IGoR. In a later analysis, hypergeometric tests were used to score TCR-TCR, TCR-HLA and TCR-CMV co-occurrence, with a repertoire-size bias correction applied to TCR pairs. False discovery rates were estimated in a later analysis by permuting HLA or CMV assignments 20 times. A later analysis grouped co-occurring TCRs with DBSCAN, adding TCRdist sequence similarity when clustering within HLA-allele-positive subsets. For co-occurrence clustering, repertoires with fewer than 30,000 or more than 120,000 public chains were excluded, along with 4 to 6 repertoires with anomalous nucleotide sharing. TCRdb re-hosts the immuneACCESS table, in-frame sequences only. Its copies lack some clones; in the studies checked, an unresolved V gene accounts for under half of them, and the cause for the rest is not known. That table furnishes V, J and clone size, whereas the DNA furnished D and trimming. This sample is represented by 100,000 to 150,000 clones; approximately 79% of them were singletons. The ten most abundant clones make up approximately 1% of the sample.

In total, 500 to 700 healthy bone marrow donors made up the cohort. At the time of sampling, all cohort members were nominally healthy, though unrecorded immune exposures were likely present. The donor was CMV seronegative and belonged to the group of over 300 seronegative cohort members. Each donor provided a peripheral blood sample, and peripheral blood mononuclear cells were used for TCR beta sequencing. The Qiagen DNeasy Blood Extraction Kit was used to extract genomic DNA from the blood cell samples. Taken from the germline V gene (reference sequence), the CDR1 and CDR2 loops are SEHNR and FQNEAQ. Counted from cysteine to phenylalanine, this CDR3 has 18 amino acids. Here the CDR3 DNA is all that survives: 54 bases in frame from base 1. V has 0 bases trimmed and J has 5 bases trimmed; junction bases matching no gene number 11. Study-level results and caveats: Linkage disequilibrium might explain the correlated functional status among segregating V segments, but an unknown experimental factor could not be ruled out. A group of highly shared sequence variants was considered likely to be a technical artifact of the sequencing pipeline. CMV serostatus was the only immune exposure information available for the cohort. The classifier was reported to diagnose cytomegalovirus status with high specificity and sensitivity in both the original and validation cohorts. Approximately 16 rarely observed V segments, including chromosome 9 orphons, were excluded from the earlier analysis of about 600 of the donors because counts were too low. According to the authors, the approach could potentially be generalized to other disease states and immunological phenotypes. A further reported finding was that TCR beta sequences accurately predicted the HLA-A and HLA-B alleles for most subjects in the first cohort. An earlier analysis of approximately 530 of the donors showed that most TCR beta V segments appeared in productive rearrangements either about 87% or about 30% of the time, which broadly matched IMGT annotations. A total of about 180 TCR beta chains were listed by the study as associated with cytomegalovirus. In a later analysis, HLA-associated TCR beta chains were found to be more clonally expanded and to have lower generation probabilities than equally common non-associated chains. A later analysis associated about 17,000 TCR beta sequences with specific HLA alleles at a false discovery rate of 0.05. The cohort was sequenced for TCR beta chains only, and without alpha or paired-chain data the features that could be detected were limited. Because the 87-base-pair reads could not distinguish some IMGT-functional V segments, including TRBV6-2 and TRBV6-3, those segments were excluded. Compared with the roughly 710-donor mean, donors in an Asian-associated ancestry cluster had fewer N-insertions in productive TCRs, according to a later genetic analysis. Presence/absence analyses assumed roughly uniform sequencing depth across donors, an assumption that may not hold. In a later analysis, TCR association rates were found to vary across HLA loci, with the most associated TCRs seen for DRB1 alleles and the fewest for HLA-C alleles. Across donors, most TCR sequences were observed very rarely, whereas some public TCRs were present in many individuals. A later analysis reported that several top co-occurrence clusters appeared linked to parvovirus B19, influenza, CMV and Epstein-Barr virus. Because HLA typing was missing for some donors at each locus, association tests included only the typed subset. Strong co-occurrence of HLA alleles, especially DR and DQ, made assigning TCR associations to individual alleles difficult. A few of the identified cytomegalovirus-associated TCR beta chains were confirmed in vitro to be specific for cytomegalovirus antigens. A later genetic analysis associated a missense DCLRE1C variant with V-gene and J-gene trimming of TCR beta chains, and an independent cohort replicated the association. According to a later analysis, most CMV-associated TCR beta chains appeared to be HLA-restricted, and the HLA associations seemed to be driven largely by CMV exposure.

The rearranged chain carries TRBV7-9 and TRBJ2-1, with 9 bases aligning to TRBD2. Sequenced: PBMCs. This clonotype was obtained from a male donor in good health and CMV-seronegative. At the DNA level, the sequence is TGTGCCAGCAGCTTAGCGGGCAAAAAAGCGGGGGGTAACAATGAGCAGTTCTTC. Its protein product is CASSLAGKKAGGNNEQFF.